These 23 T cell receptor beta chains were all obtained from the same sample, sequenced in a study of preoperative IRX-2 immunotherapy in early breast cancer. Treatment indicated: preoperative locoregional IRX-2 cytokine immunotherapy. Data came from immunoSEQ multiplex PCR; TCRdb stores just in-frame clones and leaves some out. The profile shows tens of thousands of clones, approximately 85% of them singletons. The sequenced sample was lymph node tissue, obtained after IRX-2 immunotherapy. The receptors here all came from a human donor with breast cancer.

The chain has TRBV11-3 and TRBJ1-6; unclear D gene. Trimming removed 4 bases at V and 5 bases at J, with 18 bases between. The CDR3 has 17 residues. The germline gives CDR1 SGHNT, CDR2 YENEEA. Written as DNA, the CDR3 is TGTGCCAGCAGCTCCCGGACCACCCCGGGGAATAATTCACCCCTCCACTTT. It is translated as CASSSRTTPGNNSPLHF.

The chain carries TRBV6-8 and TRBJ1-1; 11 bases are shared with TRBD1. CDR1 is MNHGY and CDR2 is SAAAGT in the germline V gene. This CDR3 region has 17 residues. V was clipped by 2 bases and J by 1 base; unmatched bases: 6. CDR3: CASSYGGDRGSNTEAFF. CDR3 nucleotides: TGTGCCAGCAGTTACGGCGGGGACAGGGGGTCGAACACTGAAGCTTTCTTT.

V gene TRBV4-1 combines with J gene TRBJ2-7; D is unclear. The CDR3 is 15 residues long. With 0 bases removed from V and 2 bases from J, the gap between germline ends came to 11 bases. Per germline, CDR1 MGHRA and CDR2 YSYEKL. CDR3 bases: TGCGCCAGCAGCCAAGATCAAGGGAAAACCTACGAGCAGTACTTC. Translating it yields CASSQDQGKTYEQYF.

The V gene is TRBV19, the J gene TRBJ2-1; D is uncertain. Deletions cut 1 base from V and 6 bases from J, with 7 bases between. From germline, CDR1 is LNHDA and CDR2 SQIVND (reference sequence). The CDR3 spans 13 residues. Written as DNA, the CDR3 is TGTGCCAGTAGTATAGCCCGGACCAATGAGCAGTTCTTC. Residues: CASSIARTNEQFF.

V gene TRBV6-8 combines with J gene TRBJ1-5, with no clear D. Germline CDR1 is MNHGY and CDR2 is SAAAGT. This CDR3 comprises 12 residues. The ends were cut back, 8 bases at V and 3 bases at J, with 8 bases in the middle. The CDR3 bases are TGTGCCAGCGGAACCTTCAATCAGCCCCAGCATTTT. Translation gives CASGTFNQPQHF.

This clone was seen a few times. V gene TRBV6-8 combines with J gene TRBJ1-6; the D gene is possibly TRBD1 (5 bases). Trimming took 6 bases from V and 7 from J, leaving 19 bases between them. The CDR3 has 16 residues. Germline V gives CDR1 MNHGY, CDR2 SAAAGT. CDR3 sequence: CASSSQGAPANSPLHF. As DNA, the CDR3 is TGTGCCAGCAGCTCTCAAGGGGCCCCGGCCAATTCACCCCTCCACTTT.

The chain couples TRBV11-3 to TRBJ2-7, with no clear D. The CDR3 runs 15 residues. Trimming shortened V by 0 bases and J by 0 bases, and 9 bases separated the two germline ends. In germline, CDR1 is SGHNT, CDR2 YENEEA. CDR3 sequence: CASSLEAGSSYEQYF. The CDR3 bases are TGTGCCAGCAGCTTAGAGGCAGGCAGCTCCTACGAGCAGTACTTC.

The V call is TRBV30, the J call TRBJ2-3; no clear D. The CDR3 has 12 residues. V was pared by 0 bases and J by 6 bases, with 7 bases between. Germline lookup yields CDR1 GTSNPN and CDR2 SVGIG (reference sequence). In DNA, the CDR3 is TGTGCCTGGAGTGTAGTTTGGGATACGCAGTATTTT. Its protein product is CAWSVVWDTQYF.

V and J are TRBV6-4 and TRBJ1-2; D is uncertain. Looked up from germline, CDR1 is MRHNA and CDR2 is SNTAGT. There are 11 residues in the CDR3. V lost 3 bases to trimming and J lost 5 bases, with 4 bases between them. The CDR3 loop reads CASSEEYGYTF. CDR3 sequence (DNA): TGTGCCAGCAGTGAGGAGTATGGCTACACCTTC.

The DNA of the CDR3 is TGTGCCAGCAGTTCAAAAAGAGGGACCTACGAGCAGTACTTC. Translation: CASSSKRGTYEQYF. The gene calls are TRBV6-8 and TRBJ2-7, with D perhaps matching TRBD2 (5 bases). The CDR3 runs to 14 residues. V lost 4 bases and J lost 2, with 12 bases in between. CDR1 is MNHGY and CDR2 is SAAAGT in the germline V gene.

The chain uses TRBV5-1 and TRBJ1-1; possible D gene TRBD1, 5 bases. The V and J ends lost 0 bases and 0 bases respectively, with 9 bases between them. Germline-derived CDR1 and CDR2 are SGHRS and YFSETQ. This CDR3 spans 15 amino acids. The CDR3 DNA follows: TGCGCCAGCAGCTTGGTCTCGGGGGTGAACACTGAAGCTTTCTTT. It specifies CASSLVSGVNTEAFF.

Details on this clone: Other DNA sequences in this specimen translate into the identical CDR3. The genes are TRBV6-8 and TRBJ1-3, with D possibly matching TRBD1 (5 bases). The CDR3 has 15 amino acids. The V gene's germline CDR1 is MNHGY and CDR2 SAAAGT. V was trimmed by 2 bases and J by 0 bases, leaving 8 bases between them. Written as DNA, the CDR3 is TGTGCCAGCAGTTACGGGGGGGACTCTGGAAACACCATATATTTT. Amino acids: CASSYGGDSGNTIYF.

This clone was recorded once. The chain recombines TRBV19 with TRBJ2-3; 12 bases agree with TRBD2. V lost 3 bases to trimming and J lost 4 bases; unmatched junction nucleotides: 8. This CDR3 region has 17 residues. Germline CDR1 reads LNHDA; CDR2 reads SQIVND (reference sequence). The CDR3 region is CASSIYLGLAGSDTQYF. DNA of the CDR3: TGTGCCAGTAGTATTTATCTGGGACTAGCGGGTTCAGATACGCAGTATTTT.

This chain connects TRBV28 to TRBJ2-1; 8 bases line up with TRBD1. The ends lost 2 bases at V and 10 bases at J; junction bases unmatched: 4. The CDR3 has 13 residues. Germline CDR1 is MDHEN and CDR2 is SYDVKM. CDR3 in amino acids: CASSLQGAGEQFF. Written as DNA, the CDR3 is TGTGCCAGCAGTTTACAGGGGGCGGGGGAGCAGTTCTTC.

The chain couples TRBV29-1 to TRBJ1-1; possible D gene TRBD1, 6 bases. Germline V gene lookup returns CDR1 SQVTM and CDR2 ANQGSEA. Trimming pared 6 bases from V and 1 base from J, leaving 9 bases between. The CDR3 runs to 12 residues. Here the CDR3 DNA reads TGCAGCGTAGGACAGCCGAACACTGAAGCTTTCTTT. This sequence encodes CSVGQPNTEAFF.

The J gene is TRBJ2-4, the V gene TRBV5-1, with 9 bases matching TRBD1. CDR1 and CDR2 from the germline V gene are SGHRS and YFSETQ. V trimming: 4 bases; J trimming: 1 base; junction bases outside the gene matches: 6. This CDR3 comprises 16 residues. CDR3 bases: TGCGCCAGCAGCCCTGGACAGGGGAAGGCCAAAAACATTCAGTACTTC. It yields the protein CASSPGQGKAKNIQYF.

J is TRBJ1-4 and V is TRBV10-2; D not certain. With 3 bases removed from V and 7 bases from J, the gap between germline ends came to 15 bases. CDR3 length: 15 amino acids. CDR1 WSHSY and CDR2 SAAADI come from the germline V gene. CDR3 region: CASSEFRSHGEKLFF. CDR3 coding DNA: TGCGCCAGCAGTGAATTCAGGTCCCATGGTGAAAAACTGTTTTTT.

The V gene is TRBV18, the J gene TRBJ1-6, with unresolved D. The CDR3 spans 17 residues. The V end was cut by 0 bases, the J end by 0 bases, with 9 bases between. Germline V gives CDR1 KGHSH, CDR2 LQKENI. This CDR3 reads CASSPPRASSYNSPLHF. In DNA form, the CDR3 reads TGTGCCAGCTCACCACCCCGGGCGAGCTCCTATAATTCACCCCTCCACTTT.

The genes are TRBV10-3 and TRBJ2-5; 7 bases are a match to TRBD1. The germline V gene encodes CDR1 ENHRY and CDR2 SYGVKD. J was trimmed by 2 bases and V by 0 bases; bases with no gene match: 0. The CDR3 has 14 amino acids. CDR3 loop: CAISESTGQETQYF. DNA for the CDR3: TGTGCCATCAGTGAGTCGACAGGGCAAGAGACCCAGTACTTC.

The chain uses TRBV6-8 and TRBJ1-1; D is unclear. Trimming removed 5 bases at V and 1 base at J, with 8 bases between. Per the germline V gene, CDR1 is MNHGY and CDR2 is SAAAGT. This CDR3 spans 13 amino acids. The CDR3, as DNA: TGTGCCAGCAGTATGGCCACGAACACTGAAGCTTTCTTT. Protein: CASSMATNTEAFF.

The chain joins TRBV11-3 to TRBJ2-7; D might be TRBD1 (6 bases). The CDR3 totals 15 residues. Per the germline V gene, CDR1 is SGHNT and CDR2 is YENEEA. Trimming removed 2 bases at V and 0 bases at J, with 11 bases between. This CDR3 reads CASSLTGMSSYEQYF. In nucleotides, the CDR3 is TGTGCCAGCAGCTTAACAGGGATGAGCTCCTACGAGCAGTACTTC.

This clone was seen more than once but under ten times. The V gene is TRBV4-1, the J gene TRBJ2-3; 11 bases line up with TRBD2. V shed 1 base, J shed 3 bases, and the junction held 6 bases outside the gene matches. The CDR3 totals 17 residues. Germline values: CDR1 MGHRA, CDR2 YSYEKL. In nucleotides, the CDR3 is TGCGCCAGCAGCCAAGGTAGCGGGGGGGTAGGAACAGATACGCAGTATTTT. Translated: CASSQGSGGVGTDTQYF.

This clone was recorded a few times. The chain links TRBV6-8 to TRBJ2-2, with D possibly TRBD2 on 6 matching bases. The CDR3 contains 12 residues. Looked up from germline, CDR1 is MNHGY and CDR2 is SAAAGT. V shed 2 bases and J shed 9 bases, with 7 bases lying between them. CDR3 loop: CASSYGTWELFF. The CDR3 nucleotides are TGTGCCAGCAGTTACGGGACTTGGGAGCTGTTTTTT.